Below, 20 T cell receptor beta chains from the same sample are listed, as sequenced in a study of blood T cell repertoires in COVID-19. The protocol was immunoSEQ multiplex PCR, while the TCRdb copy is restricted to in-frame clones and leaves out a portion. The sample gives 100,000 to 120,000 clones, approximately 67% of which show up once; under 10% is in the top ten. Sequenced sample: peripheral blood. Receptor source: a woman aged 55-70 years with acute or convalescent COVID-19.

This clone was detected only once. The chain is built from TRBV10-3 and TRBJ1-1; the match to TRBD1 covers 7 bases. CDR3 length: 13 residues. Unmatched junction bases numbered 2, after V lost 6 bases and J lost 1 base. In germline, CDR1 is ENHRY, CDR2 SYGVKD. CDR3 coding DNA: TGTGCCATCAGCGGGACAGCGAACACTGAAGCTTTCTTT. This translates into CAISGTANTEAFF.

The chain couples TRBV18 to TRBJ2-2; D unresolved. The CDR3 sequence is 16 residues long. The V gene lost 3 bases and the J gene lost 2 bases, with 13 bases spanning the gap. The germline CDR1 and CDR2 sequences are KGHSH and LQKENI. The CDR3 spells CASSPNRVLNTGELFF. DNA of the CDR3: TGTGCCAGCTCACCGAATCGGGTCTTAAACACCGGGGAGCTGTTTTTT.

The CDR3 loop is CASSVTSSGVYEQYF. The CDR3 DNA reads as TGTGCCAGCAGCGTAACCTCTAGCGGGGTCTACGAGCAGTACTTC. V gene TRBV9 combines with J gene TRBJ2-7; TRBD2 matches at 9 bases. V lost 1 base to trimming and J lost 3 bases; unmatched junction nucleotides: 5. The CDR3 is 15 residues long. Germline values: CDR1 SGDLS, CDR2 YYNGEE.

This clone was seen a few times. V and J are TRBV27 and TRBJ1-2, with D possibly matching TRBD1 (6 bases). In germline, CDR1 is MNHEY, CDR2 SMNVEV (reference sequence). Deletions cut 4 bases from V and 4 bases from J, with 13 bases between. The CDR3 totals 14 residues. Here the CDR3 reads CASSSNRAIYGYTF. The CDR3 coding sequence is TGTGCCAGCAGTTCGAACAGGGCGATCTATGGCTACACCTTC.

This chain joins TRBV7-9 and TRBJ1-1; D gene uncertain. The CDR3 sequence is 14 residues long. The germline V and J ends were trimmed by 5 bases and 1 base, with 11 bases remaining between them. CDR1 and CDR2 from the germline V gene are SEHNR and FQNEAQ (reference sequence). This chain's CDR3 is CASSPPRANTEAFF. CDR3 DNA: TGTGCCAGCAGCCCGCCGCGGGCGAACACTGAAGCTTTCTTT. The full variable domain, rest sourced from reference TRBV7-9 and TRBJ1-1, is DTGVSQNPRHKITKRGQNVTFRCDPISEHNRLYWYRQTLGQGPEFLTYFQNEAQLEKSRLLSDRFSAERPKGSFSTLEIQRTEQGDSAMYLCASSPPRANTEAFFGQGTRLTVV.

In its sample, this clone was seen many times. The V call is TRBV7-2, the J call TRBJ1-6, with D unclear. This CDR3 region has 14 residues. The germline gives CDR1 SGHTA, CDR2 FQGNSA. V was cut by 5 bases and J by 13 bases, with 18 bases left in between. The CDR3 is CASSLRVGGSPLHF. The CDR3 DNA reads as TGTGCCAGCAGCCTCCGGGTCGGCGGGAGTCCCCTCCACTTT.

J is TRBJ1-2 and V is TRBV5-5; 8 bases are a match to TRBD1. The trim removed 7 bases at V and 5 bases at J, leaving 10 bases unmatched. The germline gives CDR1 SGHKS, CDR2 YYEKEE (reference sequence). The CDR3 runs 14 residues. CDR3 DNA sequence: TGTGCCAGCGACCAGGGGGCGCATAATTATGGCTACACCTTC. Translating gives CASDQGAHNYGYTF.

CDR3 DNA sequence: TGTGCCAGCCAGCGGGGGGGACAAGAGACCCAGTACTTC. It specifies CASQRGGQETQYF. The chain employs TRBV7-9 and TRBJ2-5; 10 bases align to TRBD2. J lost 2 bases, V lost 8 bases, and 2 bases had no gene match. The CDR3 loop spans 13 amino acids. Germline V CDR1 and CDR2: SEHNR, FQNEAQ (reference sequence). Based on the CDR3 plus reference TRBV7-9 and TRBJ2-5, the full variable domain is DTGVSQNPRHKITKRGQNVTFRCDPISEHNRLYWYRQTLGQGPEFLTYFQNEAQLEKSRLLSDRFSAERPKGSFSTLEIQRTEQGDSAMYLCASQRGGQETQYFGPGTRLLVL.

This chain uses TRBV28 with TRBJ1-2; no reliable D call. Germline values: CDR1 MDHEN, CDR2 SYDVKM. The CDR3 totals 13 residues. Trimming shortened V by 3 bases and J by 4 bases, and 9 bases separated the two germline ends. CDR3 coding DNA: TGTGCCAGCAGTTTGGGCTCGCGCTATGGCTACACCTTC. Residues: CASSLGSRYGYTF.

This clone was counted once. The V gene is TRBV28, the J gene TRBJ2-2; D possibly corresponds to TRBD2 (5 bases). The CDR3 loop spans 14 amino acids. The ends were cut back, 8 bases at V and 2 bases at J, with 12 bases in the middle. CDR1 MDHEN and CDR2 SYDVKM come from the germline V gene. CDR3 loop: CASGPGSNTGELFF. The CDR3 DNA is TGTGCCAGCGGCCCGGGATCCAACACCGGGGAGCTGTTTTTT.

The CDR3 region has the DNA TGTGCCTGGAGTTTGACAGCAAATCAGCCCCAGCATTTT. Residues: CAWSLTANQPQHF. The gene calls are TRBV30 and TRBJ1-5, with a weak D call TRBD1 (5 bases). The CDR3 has 13 residues. CDR1 and CDR2 (germline): GTSNPN, SVGIG (reference sequence). V was pared by 2 bases and J by 4 bases, with 9 bases between.

The V and J genes are TRBV5-1 and TRBJ2-3; TRBD1 might be the D (5 bases). The V gene lost 0 bases and the J gene lost 5 bases, with 13 bases spanning the gap. This CDR3 comprises 15 residues. Germline V gene lookup returns CDR1 SGHRS and CDR2 YFSETQ. The CDR3 sequence is CASSLGQGRGDTQYF. The CDR3 bases are TGCGCCAGCAGCTTGGGGCAGGGAAGGGGAGATACGCAGTATTTT.

J is TRBJ1-2 and V is TRBV7-9, with D hard to call. CDR1 is SEHNR and CDR2 is FQNEAQ in the germline V gene (reference sequence). This CDR3 is 12 amino acids long. V was cut by 5 bases and J by 7 bases, with 11 bases left in between. The CDR3 DNA is TGTGCCAGCAGCGCCGGACTGAGTGGCTACACCTTC. It translates to CASSAGLSGYTF.

This clone appeared a few times. The chain has TRBV29-1 and TRBJ2-2; D perhaps matches TRBD2 (5 bases). The germline V and J ends were trimmed by 5 bases and 7 bases, with 14 bases remaining between them. This CDR3 is 13 amino acids long. Germline-derived CDR1 and CDR2 are SQVTM and ANQGSEA. CDR3 DNA sequence: TGCAGCGTTCGTAGGGCGGGCATCGGGGAGCTGTTTTTT. Protein product: CSVRRAGIGELFF.

This clone was detected only a few times. One end of the junction does not line up with germline, which may come from a read error. The rearrangement links TRBV7-2 to TRBJ2-5; 7 nucleotides align to TRBD1. Germline CDR1 reads SGHTA; CDR2 reads FQGNSA. CDR3 size: 14 residues. Written as DNA, the CDR3 is TGTGCCAGCAGCCTTGGGACAGTCCAAGGGACCCAGTACTTC. Translation gives CASSLGTVQGTQYF.

The chain is built from TRBV6-1 and TRBJ1-1; 10 nucleotides agree with TRBD1. Germline V gene sequence: CDR1 MNHNS, CDR2 SASEGT. Germline trimming cut 3 bases from V and 2 bases from J; bases unmatched to any gene: 0. The CDR3 spans 14 residues. CDR3: CASSETGGNTEAFF. CDR3 DNA: TGTGCCAGCAGTGAGACAGGGGGCAACACTGAAGCTTTCTTT.

V usage is TRBV12-3 or TRBV12-4 and J usage is TRBJ2-1; tentative D call: TRBD1 (6 bases). V lost 5 bases and J lost 10, with 12 bases in between. The CDR3 contains 12 residues. CDR3 loop: CASSTGKAEQFF. The CDR3 DNA sequence: TGTGCCAGCAGTACAGGGAAGGCGGAGCAGTTCTTC.

The chain uses TRBV3-1 (or the pseudogene TRBV3-2) and TRBJ1-6, with no clear D. There are 14 residues in the CDR3. Deletions cut 4 bases from V and 7 bases from J, with 11 bases between. CDR1 and CDR2 (germline): LGHDT, YNNKEL (reference sequence). The CDR3 spells CASSRIAGNSPLHF. The CDR3 bases are TGTGCCAGCAGCCGGATAGCTGGAAATTCACCCCTCCACTTT.

V is TRBV9 and J is TRBJ2-5; 8 bases match TRBD2. This CDR3 spans 15 amino acids. V trimming: 0 bases; J trimming: 4 bases; junction bases outside the gene matches: 5. From germline, CDR1 is SGDLS and CDR2 YYNGEE. This CDR3 is CASSVGAGGIETQYF. As DNA, the CDR3 is TGTGCCAGCAGCGTAGGGGCGGGGGGCATAGAGACCCAGTACTTC.

The gene calls are TRBV2 and TRBJ1-1; D remains ambiguous. Germline lookup yields CDR1 SNHLY and CDR2 FYNNEI. The CDR3 length is 12 residues. Trimming left V 10 bases short and J 2 bases short, with 11 bases between. The CDR3, as DNA: TGTGCCAACCACCCGGGAAACACTGAAGCTTTCTTT. Protein product: CANHPGNTEAFF.